These T cell receptor beta chains were read from a single sample in a study of T-cell memory formation after mild COVID-19. MiXCR, applied by TCRdb to the 5' RACE reads, yields one record per CDR3 protein. The repertoire holds hundreds of thousands of distinct CDR3 sequences, roughly an eighth seen once, with roughly 22% in the top ten. The sample was PBMCs or a T cell subset sorted from them (not recorded which). The receptors originated from a man aged 18 to 35 who had mild COVID-19 (a few samples of this study predate the infection). Cell type and time point are not known. The CDR3 runs from the conserved cysteine through the conserved F or W.

V gene	J gene	CDR3 length	CDR3 protein
TRBV4-1	TRBJ1-3	15	CASSFRLQRGNTIYF
TRBV27	TRBJ2-5	12	CATMGGQKTQYF
TRBV6-5	TRBJ2-3	15	CASSRTGGPTDTQYF
TRBV11-1	TRBJ2-5	13	CASSSTGLETQYF
TRBV4-2	TRBJ2-5	15	CASSQGARGVETQYF
TRBV7-9	TRBJ2-1	13	CASSPGGLVVLFF
TRBV7-9	TRBJ1-5	15	CASSHITGDDQPQHF
TRBV18	TRBJ2-1	14	CASSPDRGENEQFF
TRBV12-3/TRBV12-4	TRBJ1-1	14	CASRPPGANTEAFF
TRBV7-6	TRBJ1-1	16	CASSDLDSTENTEAFF
TRBV5-1	TRBJ2-1	14	CASSWDLSPNEQFF
TRBV4-3	TRBJ2-3	14	CASSQDPQTDTQYF
TRBV6-6	TRBJ2-2	15	CASSRGQGWSGELFF
TRBV6-5	TRBJ2-2	15	CASSYSTGNTGELFF
TRBV7-6	TRBJ2-3	17	CASSSLNSGGATDTQYF
TRBV20-1	TRBJ2-3	16	CSARDSLAASTDTQYF
TRBV9	TRBJ2-3	15	CASSPGRPLTDTQYF
TRBV12-3/TRBV12-4	TRBJ1-2	12	CASSSGGHGYTF
TRBV5-1	TRBJ2-3	16	CASSPGPLGGADTQYF
TRBV27	TRBJ1-2	13	CASRQGRKDGYTF
TRBV6-2/TRBV6-3	TRBJ2-7	14	CASSLAGSAYEQYF
TRBV18	TRBJ1-1	14	CASSPGAMNTEAFF
TRBV5-1	TRBJ1-2	14	CASRATTGDYGYTF